These 10 T cell receptor beta chains were sequenced from one sample in a study of blood T cell repertoires in COVID-19. Clones were sequenced by immunoSEQ multiplex PCR, and TCRdb holds only the in-frame ones, with some missing. Of about 270,000 clones in the sample, 80% to 90% are singletons; the top ten hold under 3%. Sequenced: PBMCs or T cells enriched from blood (not recorded which). Every receptor here comes from a woman younger than 35 who had recovered from COVID-19.

The chain employs TRBV20-1 and TRBJ2-2, with a weak D call TRBD2 (7 bases). CDR1 and CDR2 (germline): DFQATT, SNEGSKA (reference sequence). This CDR3 is built from 14 residues. Trimming shortened V by 6 bases and J by 5 bases, and 16 bases separated the two germline ends. CDR3 bases: TGCAGTGCCAGTACGGGGGGCGGAACCGGGGAGCTGTTTTTT. It yields the protein CSASTGGGTGELFF.

This clone was recorded a few times. V usage is TRBV7-8 and J usage is TRBJ2-7, with 9 positions matching TRBD1. Germline V gene lookup returns CDR1 SGHVS and CDR2 FQNEAQ. V shed 5 bases and J 3 bases; nucleotides not matched to a gene: 5. The length of the CDR3 is 14 residues. The CDR3 coding sequence is TGTGCCAGCAGCCAACTGGGACAGGGCTACGAGCAGTACTTC. Translated: CASSQLGQGYEQYF.

The J gene is TRBJ2-7, the V gene TRBV12-3 or TRBV12-4, with D uncertain. Trimming left V 7 bases short and J 4 bases short, with 8 bases between. The CDR3 sequence is 11 residues long. The CDR3 nucleotides are TGTGCCAGCACCCTAGGATACGAGCAGTACTTC. Protein: CASTLGYEQYF.

This chain connects TRBV7-3 to TRBJ2-3; weak D call: TRBD1 (6 bases). CDR3 size: 15 residues. Per the germline V gene, CDR1 is SGHTA and CDR2 is FQGTGA. Trimming removed 6 bases at V and 1 base at J, with 14 bases between. As DNA, the CDR3 is TGTGCCAGCAGTTCAGGGGCTTGGGGCACAGATACGCAGTATTTT. Translating gives CASSSGAWGTDTQYF.

The chain combines TRBV5-1 with TRBJ1-2; weak D call: TRBD1 (5 bases). The CDR3 sequence is 14 residues long. Trimming shortened V by 4 bases and J by 4 bases, and 14 bases separated the two germline ends. From germline, CDR1 is SGHRS and CDR2 YFSETQ. For the CDR3, the DNA is TGCGCCAGCAGCGCTCAGGGAAAAGCCTATGGCTACACCTTC. Protein sequence: CASSAQGKAYGYTF.

The chain links TRBV21-1 to TRBJ2-4; the table's TRBD2 call for D was not verified on the DNA. TRBV21-1 is designated a pseudogene. The CDR3 loop spans 17 amino acids. The CDR3 DNA reads as TGTGCCAGCAGCAAAGGCGGGGGGCCAATAGCCAAAAACATTCAGTACTTC. It encodes CASSKGGGPIAKNIQYF.

J is TRBJ1-1 and V is TRBV5-4; maybe TRBD1 (6 bases). Germline V gives CDR1 SGHNT, CDR2 YYREEE (reference sequence). The V and J ends lost 1 base and 1 base respectively, with 11 bases between them. This CDR3 spans 15 amino acids. The CDR3 here is CASSLRGGPNTEAFF. DNA of the CDR3: TGTGCCAGCAGCTTGAGAGGGGGACCGAACACTGAAGCTTTCTTT.

This chain links TRBV27 with TRBJ1-2, with D possibly matching TRBD1 (6 bases). Germline assignment: CDR1 MNHEY and CDR2 SMNVEV (reference sequence). V lost 4 bases and J 4 bases, leaving 19 bases between the germline ends. This CDR3 has 16 amino acids. CDR3 bases: TGTGCCAGCAGTTACCTACACACTGGGGGCCCCTATGGCTACACCTTC. It encodes CASSYLHTGGPYGYTF.

The CDR3 nucleotides read TGCGCCAGCAGCTCCCTCATCGGGGGGAATCAGCCCCAGCATTTT. Protein sequence: CASSSLIGGNQPQHF. The V and J genes are TRBV4-1 and TRBJ1-5; D is perhaps TRBD1 (5 bases). Trimming took off 5 bases at V and 4 bases at J, with 15 bases between the two ends. The CDR3 extends over 15 amino acids. CDR1 and CDR2 from the germline V gene are MGHRA and YSYEKL.

The sample holds a few counts of this clone. This chain connects TRBV19 to TRBJ1-6; D remains ambiguous. This CDR3 is built from 13 residues. Trimming shortened V by 7 bases and J by 4 bases, and 8 bases separated the two germline ends. CDR1 is LNHDA and CDR2 is SQIVND in the germline V gene (reference sequence). The CDR3 sequence: CASKSGYNSPLHF. For the CDR3, the DNA is TGTGCCAGTAAATCGGGGTATAATTCACCCCTCCACTTT.